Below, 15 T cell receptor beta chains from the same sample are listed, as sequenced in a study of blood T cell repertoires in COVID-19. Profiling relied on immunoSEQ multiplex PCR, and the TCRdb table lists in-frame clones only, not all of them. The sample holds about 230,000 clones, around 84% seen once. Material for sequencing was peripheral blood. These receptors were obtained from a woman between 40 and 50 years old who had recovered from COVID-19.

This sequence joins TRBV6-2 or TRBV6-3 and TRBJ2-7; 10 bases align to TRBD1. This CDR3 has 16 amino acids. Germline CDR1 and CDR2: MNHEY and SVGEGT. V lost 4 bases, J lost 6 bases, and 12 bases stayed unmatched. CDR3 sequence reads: CASSFGAGTGEREQYF. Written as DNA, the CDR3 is TGTGCCAGCAGTTTTGGGGCCGGGACAGGGGAACGCGAGCAGTACTTC.

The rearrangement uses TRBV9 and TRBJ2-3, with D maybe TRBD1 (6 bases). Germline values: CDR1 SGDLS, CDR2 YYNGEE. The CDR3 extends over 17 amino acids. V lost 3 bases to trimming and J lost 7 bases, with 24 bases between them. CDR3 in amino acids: CASSEHQGRTVINTQYF. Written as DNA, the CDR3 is TGTGCCAGCAGCGAACACCAGGGGCGCACGGTTATTAATACGCAGTATTTT. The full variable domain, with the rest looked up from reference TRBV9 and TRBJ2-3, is DSGVTQTPKHLITATGQRVTLRCSPRSGDLSVYWYQQSLDQGLQFLIQYYNGEERAKGNILERFSAQQFPDLHSELNLSSLELGDSALYFCASSEHQGRTVINTQYFGPGTRLTVL.

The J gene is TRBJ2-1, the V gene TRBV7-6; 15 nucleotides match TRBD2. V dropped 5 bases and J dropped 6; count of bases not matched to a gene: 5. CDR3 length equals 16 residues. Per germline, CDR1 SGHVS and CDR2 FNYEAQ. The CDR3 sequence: CASSPGLAGGFNEQFF. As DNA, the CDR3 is TGTGCCAGCAGCCCGGGACTAGCGGGGGGATTCAATGAGCAGTTCTTC.

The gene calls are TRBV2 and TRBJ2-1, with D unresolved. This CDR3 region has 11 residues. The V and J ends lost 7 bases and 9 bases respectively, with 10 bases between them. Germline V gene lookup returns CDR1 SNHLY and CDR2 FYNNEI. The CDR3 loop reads CASIIAVEQFF. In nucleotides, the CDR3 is TGTGCCAGCATTATAGCAGTTGAGCAGTTCTTC.

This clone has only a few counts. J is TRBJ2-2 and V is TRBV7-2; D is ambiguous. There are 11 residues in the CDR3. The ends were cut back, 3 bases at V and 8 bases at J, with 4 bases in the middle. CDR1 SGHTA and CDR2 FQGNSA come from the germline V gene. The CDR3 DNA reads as TGTGCCAGCAGCTTTGAGGGGGAGCTGTTTTTT. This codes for CASSFEGELFF.

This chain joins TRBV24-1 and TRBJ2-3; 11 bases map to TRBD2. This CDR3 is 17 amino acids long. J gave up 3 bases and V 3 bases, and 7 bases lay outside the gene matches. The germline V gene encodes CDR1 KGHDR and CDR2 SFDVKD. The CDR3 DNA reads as TGTGCCACCAGTGATGGCAAACTAGCGGGGGTTACAGATACGCAGTATTTT. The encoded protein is CATSDGKLAGVTDTQYF.

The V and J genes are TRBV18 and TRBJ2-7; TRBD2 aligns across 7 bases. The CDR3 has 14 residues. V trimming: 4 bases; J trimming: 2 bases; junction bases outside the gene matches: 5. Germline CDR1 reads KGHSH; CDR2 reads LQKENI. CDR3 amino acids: CASSRAGTAYEQYF. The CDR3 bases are TGTGCCAGCTCACGAGCGGGAACAGCCTACGAGCAGTACTTC.

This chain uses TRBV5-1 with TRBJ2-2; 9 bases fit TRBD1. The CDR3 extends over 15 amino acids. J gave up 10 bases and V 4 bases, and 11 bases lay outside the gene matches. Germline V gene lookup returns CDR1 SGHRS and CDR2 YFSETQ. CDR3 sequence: CASSPGRDREKELFF. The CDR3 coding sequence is TGCGCCAGCAGCCCCGGGCGGGACAGGGAGAAGGAGCTGTTTTTT.

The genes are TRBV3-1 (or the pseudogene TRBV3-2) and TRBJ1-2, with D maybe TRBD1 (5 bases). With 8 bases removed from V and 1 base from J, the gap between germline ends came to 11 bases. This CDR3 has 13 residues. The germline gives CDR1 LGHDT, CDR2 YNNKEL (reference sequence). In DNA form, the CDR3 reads TGTGCCAGCGGACGCCAGGGTAACTATGGCTACACCTTC. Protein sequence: CASGRQGNYGYTF.

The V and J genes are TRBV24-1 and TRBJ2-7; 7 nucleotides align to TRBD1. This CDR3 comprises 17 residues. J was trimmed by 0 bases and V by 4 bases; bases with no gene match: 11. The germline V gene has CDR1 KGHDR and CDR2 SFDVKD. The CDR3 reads CATSDETGVRPSYEQYF. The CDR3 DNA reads TGTGCCACCAGTGACGAAACAGGGGTCCGCCCCTCCTACGAGCAGTACTTC.

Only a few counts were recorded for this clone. CDR3 DNA: TGTGCCATCGGGGGACTGGACGGCTACGAGCAGTACTTC. It translates to CAIGGLDGYEQYF. The V gene is TRBV10-3, the J gene TRBJ2-7; a possible D gene is TRBD2 (6 bases). The CDR3 consists of 13 residues. Germline CDR1 ENHRY, CDR2 SYGVKD. The ends were cut back, 8 bases at V and 3 bases at J, with 14 bases in the middle.

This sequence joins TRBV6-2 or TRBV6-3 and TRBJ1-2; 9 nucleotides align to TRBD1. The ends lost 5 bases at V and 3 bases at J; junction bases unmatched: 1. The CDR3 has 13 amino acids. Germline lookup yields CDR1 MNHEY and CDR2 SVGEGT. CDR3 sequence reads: CASSRDRDYGYTF. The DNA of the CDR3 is TGTGCCAGCAGTCGGGACAGGGACTATGGCTACACCTTC.

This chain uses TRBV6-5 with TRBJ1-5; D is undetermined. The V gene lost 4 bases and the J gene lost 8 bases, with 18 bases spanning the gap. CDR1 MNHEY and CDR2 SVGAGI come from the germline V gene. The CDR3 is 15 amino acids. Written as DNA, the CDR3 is TGTGCCAGCAGTTGGGGTTTCTCTCGGGAGGAGCCCCAGCATTTT. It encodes CASSWGFSREEPQHF.

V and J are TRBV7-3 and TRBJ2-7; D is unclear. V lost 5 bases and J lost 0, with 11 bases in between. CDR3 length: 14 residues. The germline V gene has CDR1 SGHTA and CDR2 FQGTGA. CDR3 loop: CASSPSDTSYEQYF. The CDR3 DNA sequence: TGTGCCAGCAGCCCCTCTGACACCTCCTACGAGCAGTACTTC.

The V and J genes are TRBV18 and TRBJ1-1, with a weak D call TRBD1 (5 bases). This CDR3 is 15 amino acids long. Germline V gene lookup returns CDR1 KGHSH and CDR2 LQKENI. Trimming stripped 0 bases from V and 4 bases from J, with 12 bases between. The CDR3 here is CASSPPKGLGTEAFF. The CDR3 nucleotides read TGTGCCAGCTCACCACCAAAGGGGTTGGGCACTGAAGCTTTCTTT.